One and the same sample provided the 13 T cell receptor beta chains below, sequenced in a study of blood T cell repertoires in COVID-19. Clones were read by immunoSEQ multiplex PCR, and TCRdb kept only the in-frame ones, dropping some. The data show about 340,000 clones, about 86% seen once. Sequenced: peripheral blood. The receptors derive from an older woman with COVID-19, enrolled during active disease.

The chain uses TRBV11-2 and TRBJ2-5; 7 bases line up with TRBD2. The germline V gene encodes CDR1 SGHAT and CDR2 FQNNGV. This CDR3 contains 19 residues. V was pared by 5 bases and J by 1 base, with 19 bases of the junction left unmatched. This CDR3 reads CASSPAGSPRDYFQETQYF. In DNA, the CDR3 is TGTGCCAGCAGCCCAGCGGGTTCGCCTCGGGACTACTTCCAAGAGACCCAGTACTTC.

The chain is built from TRBV6-2 or TRBV6-3 and TRBJ2-7; the match to TRBD2 covers 11 bases. CDR3 size: 15 residues. Looked up from germline, CDR1 is MNHEY and CDR2 is SVGEGT. With 2 bases clipped from V and 6 bases from J, the junction kept 6 bases outside the gene matches. The CDR3 DNA sequence: TGTGCCAGCAGTTACAGAGGGACTAGCGGTTCCGAGCAGTACTTC. This sequence encodes CASSYRGTSGSEQYF.

This clone appeared many times. Distinct nucleotide sequences in the sample also encode this CDR3. The chain carries TRBV6-4 and TRBJ1-2, with TRBD1 matching over 10 bases. V trimming: 7 bases; J trimming: 7 bases; junction bases outside the gene matches: 6. The CDR3 is made up of 13 amino acids. Germline assignment: CDR1 MRHNA and CDR2 SNTAGT. The CDR3, as DNA: TGTGCCAGCAAAGGACAGGGGGAGAGTGGCTACACCTTC. Translated: CASKGQGESGYTF.

The chain uses TRBV2 and TRBJ2-7; TRBD2 aligns across 14 bases. Germline V gene data show CDR1 as SNHLY and CDR2 as FYNNEI. Unmatched junction bases numbered 7, after V lost 5 bases and J lost 7 bases. This CDR3 is built from 15 residues. CDR3 loop: CASSPTSGGAWEQYF. Here the CDR3 DNA reads TGTGCCAGCAGTCCGACTAGCGGGGGGGCCTGGGAGCAGTACTTC.

In its sample, this clone was seen once. Other DNA sequences within the sample encode an identical CDR3. The chain joins TRBV6-2 or TRBV6-3 to TRBJ1-2; D not certain. The CDR3 sequence is 12 residues long. CDR1 is MNHEY and CDR2 is SVGEGT in the germline V gene. V lost 3 bases and J lost 1, with 3 bases in between. For the CDR3, the DNA is TGTGCCAGCAGTTATAGTAACTATGGCTACACCTTC. Its translation: CASSYSNYGYTF.

The V gene is TRBV19, the J gene TRBJ1-5; D is unresolved. The germline V and J ends were trimmed by 4 bases and 4 bases, with 8 bases remaining between them. This CDR3 contains 13 residues. Germline values: CDR1 LNHDA, CDR2 SQIVND (reference sequence). CDR3 DNA: TGTGCCAGTAGTACGGGAGGGAATCAGCCCCAGCATTTT. This sequence encodes CASSTGGNQPQHF.

The sample holds a few counts of this clone. The chain couples TRBV6-4 to TRBJ1-6, with D possibly being TRBD1 (5 bases). CDR1 MRHNA and CDR2 SNTAGT come from the germline V gene. CDR3 length: 13 amino acids. Trimming left V 8 bases short and J 9 bases short, with 14 bases between. This CDR3 reads CASGGAGGSPLHF. CDR3 DNA: TGTGCCAGCGGTGGGGCGGGGGGTTCACCCCTCCACTTT.

This chain uses TRBV2 with TRBJ2-2, with 8 bases identical to TRBD2. The CDR3 loop spans 15 amino acids. V was clipped by 6 bases and J by 8 bases; unmatched bases: 11. The germline V gene has CDR1 SNHLY and CDR2 FYNNEI. The CDR3 reads CASRRLAGGLGELFF. The CDR3 nucleotides are TGTGCCAGCAGGCGGCTAGCGGGCGGGCTAGGGGAGCTGTTTTTT.

This chain uses TRBV29-1 with TRBJ1-4; D perhaps matches TRBD1 (6 bases). The V end was cut by 5 bases, the J end by 7 bases, with 11 bases between. Germline V gives CDR1 SQVTM, CDR2 ANQGSEA. This CDR3 spans 12 amino acids. CDR3 loop: CSVRDNSEKLFF. The CDR3 nucleotides read TGCAGCGTTAGGGACAACAGTGAAAAACTGTTTTTT.

The chain links TRBV5-1 to TRBJ2-3, with D perhaps TRBD2 (7 bases). Germline V gene sequence: CDR1 SGHRS, CDR2 YFSETQ. CDR3 length equals 15 residues. Trimming cost V 3 bases and J 0 bases, with 11 bases left between them. CDR3 in amino acids: CASSWGGKSTDTQYF. DNA for the CDR3: TGCGCCAGCAGCTGGGGGGGCAAGAGCACAGATACGCAGTATTTT.

This chain uses TRBV13 with TRBJ2-1; TRBD2 aligns across 9 bases. Germline V CDR1 and CDR2: PRHDT, FYEKMQ (reference sequence). The V gene end was trimmed by 5 bases and the J gene end by 5 bases; junction bases not matched to a gene: 7. The CDR3 loop spans 15 amino acids. The CDR3: CASSVPGLAHNEQFF. Here the CDR3 DNA reads TGTGCCAGCAGCGTACCGGGACTAGCCCACAATGAGCAGTTCTTC.

This chain's CDR3 is CASSYTDTFSTDTQYF. CDR3 coding DNA: TGTGCCAGCAGTTACACGGACACCTTTAGCACAGATACGCAGTATTTT. The chain joins TRBV6-5 to TRBJ2-3, with D tentatively TRBD1 (5 bases). Germline V CDR1 and CDR2: MNHEY, SVGAGI. V lost 2 bases and J 0 bases, leaving 12 bases between the germline ends. The length of the CDR3 is 16 residues.

A word on this clone: The same CDR3 can be traced to other DNA sequences in this sample. The CDR3 DNA reads as TGTGCCAGCAGTTTAAAGGGCTGGGGCACCTTGAACACTGAAGCTTTCTTT. Encoded protein: CASSLKGWGTLNTEAFF. The chain has TRBV27 and TRBJ1-1; possible D gene TRBD1, 5 bases. CDR3 length equals 17 residues. V was pared by 2 bases and J by 0 bases, with 16 bases between. Germline-derived CDR1 and CDR2 are MNHEY and SMNVEV (reference sequence).